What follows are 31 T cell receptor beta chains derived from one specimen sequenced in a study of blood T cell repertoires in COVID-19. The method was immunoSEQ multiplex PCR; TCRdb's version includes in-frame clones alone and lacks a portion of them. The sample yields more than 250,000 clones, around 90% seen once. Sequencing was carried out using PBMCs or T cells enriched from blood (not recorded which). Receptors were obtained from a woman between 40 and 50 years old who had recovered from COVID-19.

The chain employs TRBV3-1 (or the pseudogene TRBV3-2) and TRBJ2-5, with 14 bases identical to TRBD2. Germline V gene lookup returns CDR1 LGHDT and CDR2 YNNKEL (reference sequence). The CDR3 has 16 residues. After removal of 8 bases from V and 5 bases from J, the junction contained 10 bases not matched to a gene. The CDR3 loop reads CASQGLAGVVGETQYF. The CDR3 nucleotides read TGTGCCAGCCAGGGACTAGCGGGAGTTGTCGGGGAGACCCAGTACTTC.

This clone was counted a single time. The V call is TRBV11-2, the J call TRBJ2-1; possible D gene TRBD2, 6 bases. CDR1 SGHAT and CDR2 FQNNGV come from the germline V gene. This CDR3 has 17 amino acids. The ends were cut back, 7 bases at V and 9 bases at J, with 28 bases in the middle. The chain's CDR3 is CASIPGGLSPSQGEQFF. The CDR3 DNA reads TGTGCCAGCATCCCTGGGGGACTGTCGCCCAGTCAGGGTGAGCAGTTCTTC.

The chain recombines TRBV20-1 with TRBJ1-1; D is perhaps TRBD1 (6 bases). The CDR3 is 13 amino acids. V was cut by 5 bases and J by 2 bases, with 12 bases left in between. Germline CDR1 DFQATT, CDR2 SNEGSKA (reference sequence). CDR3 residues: CSAGDRFNTEAFF. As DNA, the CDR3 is TGCAGTGCTGGTGACAGGTTTAACACTGAAGCTTTCTTT.

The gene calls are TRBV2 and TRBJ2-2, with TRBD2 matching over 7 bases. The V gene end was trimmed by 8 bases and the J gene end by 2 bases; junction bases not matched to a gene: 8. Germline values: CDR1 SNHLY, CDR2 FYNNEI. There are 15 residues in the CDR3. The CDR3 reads CASGLTSQNTGELFF. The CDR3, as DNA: TGTGCCAGCGGACTGACTAGCCAAAACACCGGGGAGCTGTTTTTT.

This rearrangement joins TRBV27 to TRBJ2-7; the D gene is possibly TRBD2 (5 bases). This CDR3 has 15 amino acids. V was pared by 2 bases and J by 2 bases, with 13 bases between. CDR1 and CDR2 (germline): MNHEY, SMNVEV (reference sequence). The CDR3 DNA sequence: TGTGCCAGCAGTTTAATGGCGGGTACACCCTACGAGCAGTACTTC. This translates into CASSLMAGTPYEQYF.

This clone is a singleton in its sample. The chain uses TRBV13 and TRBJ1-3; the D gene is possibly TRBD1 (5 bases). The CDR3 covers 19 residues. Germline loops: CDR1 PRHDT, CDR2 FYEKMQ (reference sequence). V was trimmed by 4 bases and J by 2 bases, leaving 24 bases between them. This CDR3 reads CASSSLGGPRDEAGNTIYF. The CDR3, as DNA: TGTGCCAGCAGCTCCTTGGGCGGACCCAGGGATGAGGCTGGAAACACCATATATTTT. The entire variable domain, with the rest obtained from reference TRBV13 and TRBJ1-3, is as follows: AAGVIQSPRHLIKEKRETATLKCYPIPRHDTVYWYQQGPGQDPQFLISFYEKMQSDKGSIPDRFSAQQFSDYHSELNMSSLELGDSALYFCASSSLGGPRDEAGNTIYFGEGSWLTVV.

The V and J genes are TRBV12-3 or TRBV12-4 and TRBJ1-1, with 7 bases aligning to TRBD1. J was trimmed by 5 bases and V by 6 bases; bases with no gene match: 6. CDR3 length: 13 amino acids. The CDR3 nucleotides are TGTGCCAGCAGCTCTCAGGGGGAGACTGAAGCTTTCTTT. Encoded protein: CASSSQGETEAFF.

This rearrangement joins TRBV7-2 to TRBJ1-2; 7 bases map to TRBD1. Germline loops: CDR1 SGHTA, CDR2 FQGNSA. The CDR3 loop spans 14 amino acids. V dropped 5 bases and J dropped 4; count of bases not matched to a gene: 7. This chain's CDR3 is CASSTTGSGYGYTF. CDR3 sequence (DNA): TGTGCCAGCAGCACGACAGGGTCTGGCTATGGCTACACCTTC.

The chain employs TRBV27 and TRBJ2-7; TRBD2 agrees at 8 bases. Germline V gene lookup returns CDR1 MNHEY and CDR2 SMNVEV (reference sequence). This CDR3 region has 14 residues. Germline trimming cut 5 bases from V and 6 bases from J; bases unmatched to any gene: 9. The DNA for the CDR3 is TGTGCCAGCAGTAAACCGGGACTAGGTGTCGAGCAGTACTTC. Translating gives CASSKPGLGVEQYF.

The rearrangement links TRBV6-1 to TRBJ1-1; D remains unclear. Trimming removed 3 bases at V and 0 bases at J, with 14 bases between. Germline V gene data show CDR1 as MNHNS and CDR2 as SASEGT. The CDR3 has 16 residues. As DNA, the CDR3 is TGTGCCAGCAGTGACTTATCCAGGCATCTGAACACTGAAGCTTTCTTT. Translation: CASSDLSRHLNTEAFF.

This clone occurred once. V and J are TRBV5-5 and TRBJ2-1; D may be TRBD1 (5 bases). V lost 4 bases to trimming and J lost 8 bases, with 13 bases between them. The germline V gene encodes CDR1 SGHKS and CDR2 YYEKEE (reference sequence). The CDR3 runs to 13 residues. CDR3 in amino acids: CASSMAGRDEQFF. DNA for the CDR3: TGTGCCAGCAGCATGGCAGGGCGCGATGAGCAGTTCTTC.

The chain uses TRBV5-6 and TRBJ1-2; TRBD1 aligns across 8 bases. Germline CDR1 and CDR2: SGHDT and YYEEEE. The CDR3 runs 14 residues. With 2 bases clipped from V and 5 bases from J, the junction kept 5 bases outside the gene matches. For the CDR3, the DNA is TGTGCCAGCAGCTTAAGCCAGGGGGCTTATGGCTACACCTTC. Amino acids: CASSLSQGAYGYTF.

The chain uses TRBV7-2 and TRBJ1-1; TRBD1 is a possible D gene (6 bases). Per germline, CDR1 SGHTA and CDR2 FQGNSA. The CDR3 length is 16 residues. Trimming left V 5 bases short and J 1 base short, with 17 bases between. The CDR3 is CASSIQGGGWNTEAFF. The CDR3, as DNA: TGTGCCAGCAGCATACAGGGTGGTGGTTGGAACACTGAAGCTTTCTTT. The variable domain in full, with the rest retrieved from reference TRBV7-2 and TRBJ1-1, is GAGVSQSPSNKVTEKGKDVELRCDPISGHTALYWYRQSLGQGLEFLIYFQGNSAPDKSGLPSDRFSAERTGGSVSTLTIQRTQQEDSAVYLCASSIQGGGWNTEAFFGQGTRLTVV.

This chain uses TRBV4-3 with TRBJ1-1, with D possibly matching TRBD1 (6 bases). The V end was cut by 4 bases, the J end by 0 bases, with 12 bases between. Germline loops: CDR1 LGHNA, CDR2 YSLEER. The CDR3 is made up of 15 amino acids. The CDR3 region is CASSPGAGVNTEAFF. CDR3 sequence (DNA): TGCGCCAGCAGCCCCGGGGCAGGGGTGAACACTGAAGCTTTCTTT.

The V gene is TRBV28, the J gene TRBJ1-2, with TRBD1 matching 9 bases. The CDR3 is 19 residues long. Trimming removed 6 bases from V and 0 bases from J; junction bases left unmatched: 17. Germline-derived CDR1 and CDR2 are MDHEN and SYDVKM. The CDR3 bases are TGTGCCAGCAGCGTGATCACAGGGGGCCTGTCTCGAACTAACTATGGCTACACCTTC. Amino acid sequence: CASSVITGGLSRTNYGYTF.

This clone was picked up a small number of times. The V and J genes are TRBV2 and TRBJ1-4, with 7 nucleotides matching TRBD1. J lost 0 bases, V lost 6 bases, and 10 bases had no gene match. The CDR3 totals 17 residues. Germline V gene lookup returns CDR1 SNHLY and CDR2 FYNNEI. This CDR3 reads CASREGGRGATNEKLFF. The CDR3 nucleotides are TGTGCCAGCAGAGAGGGAGGCAGGGGGGCAACTAATGAAAAACTGTTTTTT.

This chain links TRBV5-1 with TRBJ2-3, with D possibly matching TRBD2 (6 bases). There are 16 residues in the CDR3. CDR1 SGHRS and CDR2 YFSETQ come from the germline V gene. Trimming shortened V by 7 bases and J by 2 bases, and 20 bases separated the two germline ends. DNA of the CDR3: TGCGCCAGCGGGCTAGCGCCGATTCCCTTCACAGATACGCAGTATTTT. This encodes CASGLAPIPFTDTQYF.

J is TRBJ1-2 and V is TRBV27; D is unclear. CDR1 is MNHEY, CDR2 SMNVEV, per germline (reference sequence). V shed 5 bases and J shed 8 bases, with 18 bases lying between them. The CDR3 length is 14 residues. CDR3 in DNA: TGTGCCAGCAGTCCTACGCAAGCGGAGAGGGGCTACACCTTC. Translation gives CASSPTQAERGYTF.

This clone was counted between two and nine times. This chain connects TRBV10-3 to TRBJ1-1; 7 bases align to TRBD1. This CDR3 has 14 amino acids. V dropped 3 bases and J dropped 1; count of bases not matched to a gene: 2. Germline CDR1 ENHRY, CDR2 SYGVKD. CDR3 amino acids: CAISDEGANTEAFF. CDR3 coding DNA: TGTGCCATCAGTGACGAGGGGGCGAACACTGAAGCTTTCTTT.

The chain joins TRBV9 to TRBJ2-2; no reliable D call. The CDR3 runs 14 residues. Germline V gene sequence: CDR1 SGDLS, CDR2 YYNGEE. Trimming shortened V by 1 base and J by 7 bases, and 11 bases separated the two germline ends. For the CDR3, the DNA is TGTGCCAGCAGCGTACATGGTCCGGGCGGGGAGCTGTTTTTT. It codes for CASSVHGPGGELFF. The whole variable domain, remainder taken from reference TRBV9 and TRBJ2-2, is DSGVTQTPKHLITATGQRVTLRCSPRSGDLSVYWYQQSLDQGLQFLIQYYNGEERAKGNILERFSAQQFPDLHSELNLSSLELGDSALYFCASSVHGPGGELFFGEGSRLTVL.

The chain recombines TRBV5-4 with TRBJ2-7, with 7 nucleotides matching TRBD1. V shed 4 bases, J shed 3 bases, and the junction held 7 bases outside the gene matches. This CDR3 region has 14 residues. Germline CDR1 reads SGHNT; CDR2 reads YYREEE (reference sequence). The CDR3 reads CASSPGTANYEQYF. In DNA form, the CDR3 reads TGTGCCAGCAGCCCCGGGACAGCAAACTACGAGCAGTACTTC.

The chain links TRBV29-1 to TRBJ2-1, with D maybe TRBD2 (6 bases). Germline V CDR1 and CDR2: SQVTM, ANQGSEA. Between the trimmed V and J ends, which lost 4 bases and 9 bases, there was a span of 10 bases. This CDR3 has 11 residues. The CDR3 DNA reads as TGCAGCGTTGGCGGGGTAGGTGAGCAGTTCTTC. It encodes CSVGGVGEQFF.

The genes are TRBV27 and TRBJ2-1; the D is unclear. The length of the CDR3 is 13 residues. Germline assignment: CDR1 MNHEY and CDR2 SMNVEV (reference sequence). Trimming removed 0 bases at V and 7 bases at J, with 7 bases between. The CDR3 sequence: CASSLSFLNEQFF. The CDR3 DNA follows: TGTGCCAGCAGTTTATCGTTTCTAAATGAGCAGTTCTTC.

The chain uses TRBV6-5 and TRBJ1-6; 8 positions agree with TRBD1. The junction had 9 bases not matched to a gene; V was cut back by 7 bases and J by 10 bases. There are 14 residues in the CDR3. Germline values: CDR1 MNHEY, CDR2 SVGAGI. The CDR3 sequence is CASTQGARKSPLHF. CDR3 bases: TGTGCCAGCACCCAGGGGGCGCGGAAGTCACCCCTCCACTTT.

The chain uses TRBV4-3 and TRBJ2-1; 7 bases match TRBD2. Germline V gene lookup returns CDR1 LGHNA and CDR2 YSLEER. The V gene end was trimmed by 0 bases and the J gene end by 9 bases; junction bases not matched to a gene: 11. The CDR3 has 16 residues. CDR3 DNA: TGCGCCAGCAGCCAAGATTATGGGGGGAGGGACGTTGAGCAGTTCTTC. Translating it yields CASSQDYGGRDVEQFF.

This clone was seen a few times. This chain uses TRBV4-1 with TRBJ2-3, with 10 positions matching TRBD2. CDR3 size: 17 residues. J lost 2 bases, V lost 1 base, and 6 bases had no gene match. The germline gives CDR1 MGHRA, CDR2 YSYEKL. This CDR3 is CASSQVASGSDTDTQYF. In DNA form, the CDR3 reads TGCGCCAGCAGCCAAGTGGCTAGCGGGAGTGACACAGATACGCAGTATTTT.

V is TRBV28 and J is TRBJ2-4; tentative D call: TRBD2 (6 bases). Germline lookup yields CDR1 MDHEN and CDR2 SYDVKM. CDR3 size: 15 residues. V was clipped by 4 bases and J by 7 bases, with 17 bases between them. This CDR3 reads CASSSPFTSLNIQYF. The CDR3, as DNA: TGTGCCAGCAGTTCCCCTTTCACTAGCTTGAACATTCAGTACTTC.

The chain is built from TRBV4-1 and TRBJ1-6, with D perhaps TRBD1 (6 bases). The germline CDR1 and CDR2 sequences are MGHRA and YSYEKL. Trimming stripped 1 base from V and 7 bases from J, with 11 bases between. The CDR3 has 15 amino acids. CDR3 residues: CASSQGTAPNSPLHF. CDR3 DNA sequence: TGCGCCAGCAGCCAAGGGACAGCGCCAAATTCACCCCTCCACTTT.

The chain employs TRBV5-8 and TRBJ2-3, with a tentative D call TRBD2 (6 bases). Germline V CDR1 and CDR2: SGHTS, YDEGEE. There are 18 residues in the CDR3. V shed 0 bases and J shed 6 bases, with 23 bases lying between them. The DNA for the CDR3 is TGTGCCAGCAGCTTGGCCAAGGAAGGGCGGGACCAAACCGATACGCAGTATTTT. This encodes CASSLAKEGRDQTDTQYF.

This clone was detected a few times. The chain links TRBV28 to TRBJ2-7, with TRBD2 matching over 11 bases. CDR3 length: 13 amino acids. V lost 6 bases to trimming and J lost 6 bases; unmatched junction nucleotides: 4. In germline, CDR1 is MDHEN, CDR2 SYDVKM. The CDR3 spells CASSLSGRGEQYF. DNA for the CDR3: TGTGCCAGCAGCCTTAGCGGGAGGGGCGAGCAGTACTTC.

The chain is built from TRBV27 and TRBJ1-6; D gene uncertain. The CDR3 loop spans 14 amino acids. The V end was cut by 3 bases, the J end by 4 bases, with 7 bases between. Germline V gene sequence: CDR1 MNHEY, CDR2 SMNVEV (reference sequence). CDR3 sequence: CASSFAAYNSPLHF. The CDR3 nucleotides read TGTGCCAGCAGTTTTGCAGCGTATAATTCACCCCTCCACTTT.